This T cell receptor beta chain appears in the sequencing data of a study of patients and donors after allogeneic stem cell transplantation (dated by TCRdb to about 2020). The CDR3 goes from the cysteine to the phenylalanine over 15 residues. Only the CDR3 region is kept as DNA, spanning 45 bases read in frame from base 1. V lost 4 bases and J lost 1 base; the stretch between them is 13 bases long. Via the germline V gene, CDR1 is MNHEY and CDR2 SVGEGT. A word on this clonotype: Its antigen is still unknown. Base qualities are not at hand, and no much larger clone is one base apart.

The method behind the library was RT-PCR. The run used a NextSeq 550. TCRdb reran the public reads through fastp at Q25 and MiXCR, keeping productive beta chains. CDR3 protein duplicates are merged, each entry listing the most common genes and DNA. The sample table shows approximately 99,000 distinct CDR3 sequences, and over 30% are seen once. In total, the top ten clones hold more than 25% of the sample. The source of this sequence is a human donor who was either an allogeneic HSCT recipient or a stem cell or donor lymphocyte infusion donor (not recorded which). It is not recorded whose cells these are; they may come from a transplant donor. Sequencing was carried out using blood, either unsorted or a sorted T cell fraction (not recorded which). The sequence joins TRBV6-2 or TRBV6-3 to TRBJ2-5; the D gene cannot be resolved reliably. The nucleotide sequence is given as TGTGCCAGCAGTTGGGGTTTTACCTCCCAAGAGACCCAGTACTTC. Its product reads: CASSWGFTSQETQYF.